These 24 T cell receptor beta chains were all obtained from the same sample, sequenced in a study of T cells in Graves' hyperthyroidism and ophthalmopathy. It was RNA transcripts that yielded the amplified TCR beta CDR3 regions. HTBI primers were employed in a first-round RT-PCR of the TCR CDR3. MiXCR was run by TCRdb on the multiplex PCR reads, yielding one entry per CDR3 protein. The sample has 45,000 to 50,000 distinct CDR3 sequences, more than 40% seen once; the top ten hold 32%. The sample was peripheral blood or thyroid tissue (not recorded which). All receptors derive from a woman in her forties or fifties with Graves' hyperthyroidism.

This clonotype was seen ten or more times. This sequence joins TRBV11-2 and TRBJ2-7; possibly TRBD1 for D (6 bases). Germline CDR1 and CDR2: SGHAT and FQNNGV. V was trimmed by 5 bases and J by 2 bases, leaving 10 bases between them. The CDR3 totals 13 residues. CDR3 sequence: CASSLDRTYEQYF. CDR3 nucleotide sequence: TGTGCCAGCAGCCTCGACAGGACCTACGAGCAGTACTTC.

As to this clonotype: The conserved phenylalanine or tryptophan normally closing the CDR3 is absent here, so this likely arose from a read error. It is unclear where the CDR3 begins or ends on the DNA, so no DNA is shown, and the CDR3 is as TCRdb lists it. The chain recombines TRBV6-5 with TRBJ2-5. The CDR3 is 9 residues long, counting both termini. Per germline, CDR1 MNHEY and CDR2 SVGAGI. The CDR3 sequence is CASSFKAYT.

This clonotype was counted many times. The CDR3 DNA reads TGTGCCAGCAGTGGTGATGCGGGTTACACAGATACGCAGTATTTT. Protein: CASSGDAGYTDTQYF. The chain couples TRBV2 to TRBJ2-3, with D possibly TRBD2 on 5 matching bases. The CDR3 length is 15 residues. The V gene lost 4 bases and the J gene lost 2 bases, with 13 bases spanning the gap. In germline, CDR1 is SNHLY, CDR2 FYNNEI.

CDR3 in DNA: TGTGCCAGCAGCGGACAGGGGGGCCACGAGCAGTACTTC. The encoded protein is CASSGQGGHEQYF. The chain carries TRBV2 and TRBJ2-7, with 10 nucleotides matching TRBD1. This CDR3 region has 13 residues. With V trimmed by 6 bases and J by 5 bases, 4 bases remained unmatched. CDR1 SNHLY and CDR2 FYNNEI come from the germline V gene.

The V and J genes are TRBV20-1 and TRBJ1-1, with D perhaps TRBD1 (5 bases). V lost 1 base to trimming and J lost 5 bases, with 11 bases between them. The CDR3 has 13 residues. Looked up from germline, CDR1 is DFQATT and CDR2 is SNEGSKA (reference sequence). The chain's CDR3 is CSARVRVGTEAFF. The CDR3 region has the DNA TGCAGTGCTAGAGTCAGGGTTGGGACTGAAGCTTTCTTT.

In this sample, this clonotype turned up many times. The chain is built from TRBV20-1 and TRBJ1-6; 7 nucleotides align to TRBD1. From germline, CDR1 is DFQATT and CDR2 SNEGSKA (reference sequence). CDR3 length: 13 amino acids. The V and J ends lost 4 bases and 7 bases, in that order; junction bases with no gene match: 4. CDR3 sequence reads: CSATRDRNSPLHF. CDR3 nucleotide sequence: TGCAGTGCTACCCGGGACAGAAATTCACCCCTCCACTTT.

The chain joins TRBV6-1 to TRBJ2-5; D gene uncertain. CDR1 and CDR2 (germline): MNHNS, SASEGT. The CDR3 is 11 amino acids. V gave up 2 bases and J gave up 7 bases, with 5 bases separating them. The CDR3, as DNA: TGTGCCAGCAGTGAACACGCGACCCAGTACTTC. Translated: CASSEHATQYF.

This clonotype was seen many times. One end of the junction varies from germline; a read error may be responsible. V gene TRBV4-3 combines with J gene TRBJ2-7; 7 bases map to TRBD2. Germline CDR1 reads LGHNA; CDR2 reads YSLEER. There are 13 residues in the CDR3. The CDR3 DNA sequence: TGCGCCAGCAGCCACAATACTTTACTAGCGCCCGTCTTC. This encodes CASSHNTLLAPVF.

This clonotype showed up just once. A much larger clone is a single base away; this may be a read error. The V call is TRBV20-1, the J call TRBJ1-6; D is unresolved. The CDR3 has 15 amino acids. Germline-derived CDR1 and CDR2 are DFQATT and SNEGSKA (reference sequence). CDR3 amino acids: CSARSGSSCNSPLHF. CDR3 coding DNA: TGCAGTGCTAGAAGCGGGAGCTCCTGTAATTCACCCCTCCACTTT.

The chain combines TRBV20-1 with TRBJ2-5; TRBD2 matches 7 bases. The germline V gene encodes CDR1 DFQATT and CDR2 SNEGSKA (reference sequence). The V segment lost 6 bases and the J segment 4 bases; nucleotides outside the gene matches: 17. This CDR3 spans 16 amino acids. CDR3: CSAQRGGSGRLETQYF. CDR3 nucleotides: TGCAGTGCCCAAAGGGGAGGCTCCGGGAGGTTAGAGACCCAGTACTTC.

The chain employs TRBV7-9 and TRBJ1-3, with D perhaps matching TRBD1 (5 bases). V was shortened by 10 bases and J by 7 bases, with 14 bases between the two germline ends. The CDR3 spans 12 residues. Per the germline V gene, CDR1 is SEHNR and CDR2 is FQNEAQ (reference sequence). The CDR3 DNA sequence: TGTGCCACCCGGACAAGGGAGAACACCATATATTTT. Translation gives CATRTRENTIYF.

This chain uses TRBV2 with TRBJ2-7; 9 positions match TRBD2. The CDR3 runs 17 residues. V shed 4 bases and J 0 bases; nucleotides not matched to a gene: 10. Germline assignment: CDR1 SNHLY and CDR2 FYNNEI. The CDR3 sequence is CASSVWSGRITSYEQYF. The CDR3 bases are TGTGCCAGCAGTGTGTGGAGCGGGAGGATCACCTCCTACGAGCAGTACTTC.

This chain uses TRBV20-1 with TRBJ2-5; D assignment may be TRBD1 or TRBD2 (7 bases each). Trimming left V 3 bases short and J 5 bases short, with 19 bases between. Germline values: CDR1 DFQATT, CDR2 SNEGSKA (reference sequence). This CDR3 has 15 amino acids. The CDR3 bases are TGCAGTGCTAGGGGCAGGGGGAGGGCCAAGGAGACCCAGTACTTC. Protein sequence: CSARGRGRAKETQYF.

V and J are TRBV7-3 and TRBJ2-1; D unclear. CDR3 length: 15 amino acids. CDR1 and CDR2 from the germline V gene are SGHTA and FQGTGA. With 2 bases removed from V and 0 bases from J, the gap between germline ends came to 8 bases. CDR3: CASSLETVSYNEQFF. In DNA form, the CDR3 reads TGTGCCAGCAGCTTAGAAACAGTCTCCTACAATGAGCAGTTCTTC.

With regard to this clonotype: At one of its ends the junction is not consistent with the germline gene, which may arise from a read error. This chain connects TRBV7-6 to TRBJ2-5; the D is unclear. The germline gives CDR1 SGHVS, CDR2 FNYEAQ. CDR3 length equals 13 residues. The CDR3: CASSLARGEAQYF. The CDR3 DNA follows: TGTGCCAGCAGCTTAGCGCGTGGAGAGGCCCAGTACTTC.

This clonotype was counted ten times or more. The chain recombines TRBV7-2 with TRBJ2-7, with 10 nucleotides matching TRBD2. CDR3 length: 15 residues. Germline values: CDR1 SGHTA, CDR2 FQGNSA. V gave up 5 bases and J gave up 0 bases; unmatched junction bases: 4. CDR3 loop: CASSRWTSGSYEQYF. The CDR3 region has the DNA TGTGCCAGCAGCCGTTGGACTAGCGGCTCCTACGAGCAGTACTTC.

V is TRBV25-1 and J is TRBJ1-1; D gene unclear. The CDR3 loop spans 15 amino acids. Trimming stripped 4 bases from V and 2 bases from J, with 14 bases between. From germline, CDR1 is MGHDK and CDR2 SYGVNS. CDR3 in amino acids: CASSARDTRNTEAFF. The DNA of the CDR3 is TGTGCCAGCAGTGCTAGAGATACGAGAAACACTGAAGCTTTCTTT.

This clonotype appeared once. The chain recombines TRBV29-1 with TRBJ2-5, with TRBD1 matching 9 bases. With V trimmed by 7 bases and J by 2 bases, 8 bases remained unmatched. Germline V gives CDR1 SQVTM, CDR2 ANQGSEA. The CDR3 consists of 14 residues. The CDR3 DNA sequence: TGCAGCGCTGGAGCGGGGACAGGGCAAGAGACCCAGTACTTC. As protein: CSAGAGTGQETQYF.

This chain links TRBV5-8 with TRBJ2-2, with 10 nucleotides matching TRBD2. The CDR3 has 16 amino acids. The junction had 3 bases not matched to a gene; V was cut back by 4 bases and J by 0 bases. Germline CDR1 reads SGHTS; CDR2 reads YDEGEE. The CDR3 is CASSRTSGPNTGELFF. For the CDR3, the DNA is TGTGCCAGCAGCCGGACTAGCGGCCCGAACACCGGGGAGCTGTTTTTT.

On this clonotype itself: This could be a read error, since a much larger clone is one nucleotide away. The J gene is TRBJ1-6, the V gene TRBV7-9; TRBD1 might be the D (5 bases). Between the trimmed V and J ends, which lost 5 bases and 0 bases, there was a span of 11 bases. The CDR3 consists of 16 residues. Germline V gene sequence: CDR1 SEHNR, CDR2 FQNEAQ (reference sequence). CDR3 bases: TGTGCCAGCAGCCCCCAGGGACTCTCCTATAATTCACCCCTCCACTTT. Protein: CASSPQGLSYNSPLHF.

In its sample, this clonotype was seen many times. The chain combines TRBV4-2 with TRBJ2-2; the D gene is possibly TRBD2 (7 bases). Germline V CDR1 and CDR2: LGHNA, YNFKEQ. Trimming pared 2 bases from V and 7 bases from J, leaving 14 bases between. The CDR3 is 15 amino acids. The CDR3 reads CASSQSDGGRGELFF. CDR3 DNA: TGTGCCAGCAGCCAATCGGACGGGGGGCGCGGGGAGCTGTTTTTT.

This rearrangement joins TRBV4-1 to TRBJ1-5; the D gene is possibly TRBD1 (6 bases). The CDR3 extends over 15 amino acids. The V end was cut by 4 bases, the J end by 5 bases, with 15 bases between. Germline V gene data show CDR1 as MGHRA and CDR2 as YSYEKL. The CDR3 DNA sequence: TGCGCCAGCAGCCCCCGAGGGGGGCGCGATCAGCCCCAGCATTTT. Protein sequence: CASSPRGGRDQPQHF.

This clonotype was observed many times. The chain carries TRBV28 and TRBJ1-5; D not certain. The CDR3 has 15 amino acids. V lost 3 bases and J lost 1, with 10 bases in between. CDR1 and CDR2 from the germline V gene are MDHEN and SYDVKM. The CDR3 is CASSFSDGSNQPQHF. In nucleotides, the CDR3 is TGTGCCAGCAGTTTCTCCGACGGAAGCAATCAGCCCCAGCATTTT.

The CDR3 bases are TGTGCCAGCACACCGACAGGGGCCCTTAACTATGGCTACACCTTC. This gives the protein CASTPTGALNYGYTF. This chain links TRBV7-2 with TRBJ1-2, with 8 nucleotides matching TRBD1. Germline CDR1 and CDR2: SGHTA and FQGNSA. The length of the CDR3 is 15 residues. The junction had 8 bases not matched to a gene; V was cut back by 7 bases and J by 1 base. The full variable domain, in which reference TRBV7-2 and TRBJ1-2 provide the parts outside the CDR3, is GAGVSQSPSNKVTEKGKDVELRCDPISGHTALYWYRQSLGQGLEFLIYFQGNSAPDKSGLPSDRFSAERTGGSVSTLTIQRTQQEDSAVYLCASTPTGALNYGYTFGSGTRLTVV.